This TCR beta chain was sequenced for a study of a mutant IDH1 vaccine in newly diagnosed glioma. Some clones are missing from TCRdb's copy, which holds only in-frame ones; the method was immunoSEQ multiplex PCR. The data show fewer than 45,000 clones, around 89% seen once. Remarks on this clone: Its specificity is unknown.

Time point: week 35, safety follow-up. Alongside topical imiquimod, each dose of vaccine comprised 300 ug of mutant IDH1 20-mer peptide. The germline V and J ends were trimmed by 1 base and 7 bases, with 11 bases remaining between them. Germline lookup yields CDR1 SGHDT and CDR2 YYEEEE. The length of the CDR3 is 13 residues. The sequencing here drew on PBMCs, taken from a glioma patient whose treatment included an IDH1 peptide vaccine. The clonotype comes from a man in his forties with glioma. The chain uses TRBV5-6 and TRBJ2-5; no clear D gene. Here the CDR3 reads CASSLIALGTQYF. The CDR3 DNA follows: TGTGCCAGCAGCTTGATTGCCCTCGGGACCCAGTACTTC.